This TCR beta chain appears in the sequencing data of a study of blood T cells in healthy people across ages. The germline V and J ends were trimmed by 0 bases and 0 bases, with 15 bases remaining between them. The CDR3 loop spans 17 amino acids. The germline CDR1 and CDR2 sequences are SGDLS and YYNGEE. The amount of total RNA extracted per sample was at least 5.5 micrograms. Concerning this clonotype itself: Its antigen is unidentified.

Whole-study findings and limits: Unknown donor CMV status possibly confounded expanded clonotype changes.

Using a J-beta primer mix together with a sample-barcoded 5' primer, a second PCR was run for about 6 to 12 cycles. Researchers report that a template-switch adaptor with 12 random nucleotides tagged each cDNA molecule. A single record per CDR3 protein comes from TCRdb applying MiXCR to the 5' RACE reads. The data contain approximately 780,000 distinct CDR3 sequences, about 26% of them singletons. This sample was shared with a second study, whose subject was T cells of mothers and their children. That paper states: The authors found no persistent microchimeric T cell clones.

The TCR comes from a boy between 5 and 17 years old in good health. V usage is TRBV9 and J usage is TRBJ1-2; D remains ambiguous. The sequencing sample was made of blood. CDR3 residues: CASSVGDEYRANYGYTF. The DNA for the CDR3 is TGTGCCAGCAGCGTAGGCGACGAGTACCGAGCTAACTATGGCTACACCTTC.